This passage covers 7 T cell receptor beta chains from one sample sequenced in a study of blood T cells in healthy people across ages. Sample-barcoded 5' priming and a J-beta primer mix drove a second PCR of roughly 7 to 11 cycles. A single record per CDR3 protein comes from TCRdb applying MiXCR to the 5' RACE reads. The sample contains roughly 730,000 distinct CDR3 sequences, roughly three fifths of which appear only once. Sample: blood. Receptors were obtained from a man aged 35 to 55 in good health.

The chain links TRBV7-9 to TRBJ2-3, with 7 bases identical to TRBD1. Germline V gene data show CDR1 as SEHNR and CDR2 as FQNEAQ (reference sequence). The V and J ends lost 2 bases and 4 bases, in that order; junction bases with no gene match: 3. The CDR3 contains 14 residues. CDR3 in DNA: TGTGCCAGCAGCTTATACAGGGGCTCAGATACGCAGTATTTT. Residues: CASSLYRGSDTQYF.

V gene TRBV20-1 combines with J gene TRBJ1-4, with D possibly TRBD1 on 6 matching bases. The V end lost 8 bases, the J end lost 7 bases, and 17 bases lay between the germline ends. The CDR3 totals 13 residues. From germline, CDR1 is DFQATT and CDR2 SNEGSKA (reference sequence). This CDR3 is CSTTGDAVEKLFF. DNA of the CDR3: TGCAGTACGACAGGCGACGCCGTTGAAAAACTGTTTTTT.

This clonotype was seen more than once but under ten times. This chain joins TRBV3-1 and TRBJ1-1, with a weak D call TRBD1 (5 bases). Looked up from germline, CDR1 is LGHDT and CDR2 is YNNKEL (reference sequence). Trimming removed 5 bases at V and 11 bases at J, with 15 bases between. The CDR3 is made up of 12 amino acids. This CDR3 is CASSASGTGAFF. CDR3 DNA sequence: TGTGCCAGCAGCGCTTCCGGGACGGGTGCTTTCTTT.

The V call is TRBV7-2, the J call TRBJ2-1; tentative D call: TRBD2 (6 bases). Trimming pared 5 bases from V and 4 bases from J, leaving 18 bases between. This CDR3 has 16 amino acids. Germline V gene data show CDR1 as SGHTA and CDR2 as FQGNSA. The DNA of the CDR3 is TGTGCCAGCAGCCTTCGGCTGACGGGAGAATACAATGAGCAGTTCTTC. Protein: CASSLRLTGEYNEQFF.

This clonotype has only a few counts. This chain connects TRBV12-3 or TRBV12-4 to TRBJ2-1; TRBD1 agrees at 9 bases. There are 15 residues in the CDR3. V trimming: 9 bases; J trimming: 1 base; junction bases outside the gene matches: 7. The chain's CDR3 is CASSYGTGSYNEQFF. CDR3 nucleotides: TGTGCCAGTTCCTACGGGACAGGGTCCTACAATGAGCAGTTCTTC.

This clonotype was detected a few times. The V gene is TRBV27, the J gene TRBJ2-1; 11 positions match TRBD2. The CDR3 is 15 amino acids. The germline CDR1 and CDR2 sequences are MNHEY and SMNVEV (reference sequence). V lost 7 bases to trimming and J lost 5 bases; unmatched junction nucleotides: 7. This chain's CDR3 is CASTLTSGRDNEQFF. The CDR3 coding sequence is TGTGCCAGCACCCTAACTAGCGGGAGAGACAATGAGCAGTTCTTC.

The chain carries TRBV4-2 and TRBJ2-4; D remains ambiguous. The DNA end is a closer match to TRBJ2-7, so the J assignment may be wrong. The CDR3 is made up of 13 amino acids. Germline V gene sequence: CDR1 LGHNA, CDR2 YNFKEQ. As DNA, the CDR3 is TGTGCCAGCAGCCAAGTTGTCAGGTACGAGCAGTACTTC. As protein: CASSQVVRYEQYF.